Each of the 16 T cell receptor beta chains below was sequenced from the same sample in a study of beta chain features in type 1 diabetes. Broader study findings: Moderate but significant shortening of TCRB CDR3s was recorded in all four CD4+ subsets from Type 1 diabetes patients.

Antigens of these TCRs are unknown. Sequenced material consisted of expressed TCRB transcripts (all of the isolated RNA was reverse transcribed). The assay was immunoSEQ multiplex PCR, and TCRdb's table has in-frame clones only and misses some. The table has a few hundred thousand clones, 13% seen once; the top ten hold about 0.015%. The sequenced sample consisted of naive CD4+ T cells from blood. Receptors originate from a young woman with type 1 diabetes.

The chain uses TRBV2 and TRBJ1-2; a weak D match, TRBD1 (5 bases). This CDR3 spans 13 amino acids. Trimming pared 3 bases from V and 9 bases from J, leaving 14 bases between. Germline V gene lookup returns CDR1 SNHLY and CDR2 FYNNEI. CDR3 bases: TGTGCCAGCAGTGAGCGGCAGGGTGGTAGCTACACCTTC. Translated, it gives CASSERQGGSYTF.

This clone has more than one count but fewer than ten. The V call is TRBV28, the J call TRBJ2-4, with 9 bases that match TRBD2. The CDR3 consists of 20 residues. J gave up 8 bases and V 3 bases, and 23 bases lay outside the gene matches. Germline-derived CDR1 and CDR2 are MDHEN and SYDVKM. CDR3: CASSFPPGREVAGVGDIQYF. The DNA for the CDR3 is TGTGCCAGCAGTTTCCCCCCTGGCAGGGAGGTAGCGGGAGTCGGGGACATTCAGTACTTC.

The table lists this clone with a few counts. V is TRBV14 and J is TRBJ2-1, with D perhaps matching TRBD2 (6 bases). V was cut by 1 base and J by 6 bases, with 13 bases left in between. The CDR3 has 15 amino acids. CDR1 and CDR2 from the germline V gene are SGHDN and FVKESK. The CDR3 reads CASSQGASVTNEQFF. The CDR3 DNA reads TGTGCCAGCAGCCAAGGGGCTAGCGTTACCAATGAGCAGTTCTTC.

This clone was seen only a few times. The J gene is TRBJ1-2, the V gene TRBV5-1; 9 nucleotides match TRBD1. V dropped 0 bases and J dropped 0; count of bases not matched to a gene: 6. Germline V gene sequence: CDR1 SGHRS, CDR2 YFSETQ. There are 17 residues in the CDR3. CDR3 nucleotide sequence: TGCGCCAGCAGCTTGGGACAGGGGGGCTACACTAACTATGGCTACACCTTC. Translation gives CASSLGQGGYTNYGYTF.

This clone was seen just once. In DNA, the CDR3 is TGTGCCAGCACCCCCCAGGGGCATCACACTGAAGCTTTCTTT. Encoded protein: CASTPQGHHTEAFF. The chain carries TRBV7-9 and TRBJ1-1, with D maybe TRBD1 (6 bases). The V end was cut by 7 bases, the J end by 3 bases, with 15 bases between. Per germline, CDR1 SEHNR and CDR2 FQNEAQ (reference sequence). The CDR3 covers 14 residues.

The chain couples TRBV5-8 to TRBJ2-6, with D perhaps matching TRBD1 (5 bases). Germline CDR1 reads SGHTS; CDR2 reads YDEGEE. This CDR3 has 14 residues. V was shortened by 4 bases and J by 4 bases, with 9 bases between the two germline ends. The CDR3 sequence: CASSPGSGANVLTF. The CDR3 nucleotides read TGTGCCAGCAGCCCAGGGTCAGGGGCCAACGTCCTGACTTTC.

V and J are TRBV30 and TRBJ2-2, with a possible D match to TRBD1 (6 bases). The CDR3 length is 15 residues. Trimming pared 4 bases from V and 0 bases from J, leaving 12 bases between. CDR1 and CDR2 (germline): GTSNPN, SVGIG (reference sequence). CDR3 DNA sequence: TGTGCCTGGACCCGACAGGCCGCGAACACCGGGGAGCTGTTTTTT. Its protein product is CAWTRQAANTGELFF.

This clone was detected a few times. This chain joins TRBV28 and TRBJ2-5; 9 nucleotides align to TRBD1. This CDR3 comprises 14 residues. From germline, CDR1 is MDHEN and CDR2 SYDVKM. The junction had 6 bases not matched to a gene; V was cut back by 6 bases and J by 4 bases. The CDR3 bases are TGTGCCAGCAGGAAGGGACAGGGAGGAGAGACCCAGTACTTC. This gives the protein CASRKGQGGETQYF.

The table lists this clone with a few counts. The chain has TRBV5-6 and TRBJ2-4; D possibly corresponds to TRBD1 (5 bases). The CDR3 length is 14 residues. Trimming left V 2 bases short and J 1 base short, with 7 bases between. CDR1 is SGHDT and CDR2 is YYEEEE in the germline V gene. The CDR3 DNA follows: TGTGCCAGCAGCTTCGCAGGGGCCAAAAACATTCAGTACTTC. Protein: CASSFAGAKNIQYF.

This clone was recorded a few times. Additional DNA sequences in this sample encode the identical CDR3. The chain employs TRBV18 and TRBJ2-3, with a tentative D call TRBD2 (6 bases). The V end lost 3 bases, the J end lost 5 bases, and 6 bases lay between the germline ends. Germline-derived CDR1 and CDR2 are KGHSH and LQKENI. The CDR3 is 12 residues long. The CDR3 sequence: CASSPREDTQYF. In nucleotides, the CDR3 is TGTGCCAGCTCACCGCGGGAAGATACGCAGTATTTT.

The chain recombines TRBV30 with TRBJ2-5; a possible D gene is TRBD1 (5 bases). The V gene's germline CDR1 is GTSNPN and CDR2 SVGIG (reference sequence). CDR3 length: 13 residues. V was cut by 0 bases and J by 2 bases, with 7 bases left in between. In DNA, the CDR3 is TGTGCCTGGAGTGTGACAGTTCAAGAGACCCAGTACTTC. Its protein is CAWSVTVQETQYF.

CDR3 sequence reads: CASSPQDRGSSGYTF. The CDR3 DNA sequence: TGTGCCAGCTCACCGCAAGACAGGGGCTCGTCTGGCTACACCTTC. The V and J genes are TRBV18 and TRBJ1-2; 8 bases agree with TRBD1. CDR1 is KGHSH and CDR2 is LQKENI in the germline V gene. V lost 3 bases, J lost 7 bases, and 10 bases stayed unmatched. CDR3 length: 15 residues.

Regarding this clone: Other nucleotide sequences in the sample specify the same CDR3. This sequence joins TRBV7-3 and TRBJ2-3, with D hard to call. The CDR3 contains 14 residues. V lost 3 bases, J lost 0 bases, and 7 bases lay in between. In germline, CDR1 is SGHTA, CDR2 FQGTGA. Written as DNA, the CDR3 is TGTGCCAGCAGCTTTGGAGCGAGCACAGATACGCAGTATTTT. Its translation: CASSFGASTDTQYF.

This clone occurred a few times. CDR3 protein: CSVRRKLADNEQFF. In DNA, the CDR3 is TGCAGCGTCCGTAGGAAGCTAGCGGACAATGAGCAGTTCTTC. The rearrangement joins TRBV29-1 to TRBJ2-1; TRBD2 aligns across 7 bases. The CDR3 length is 14 residues. Germline lookup yields CDR1 SQVTM and CDR2 ANQGSEA. The J segment lost 5 bases and the V segment lost 6 bases, leaving 10 bases of the junction unmatched.

The chain uses TRBV5-4 and TRBJ2-3, with a tentative D call TRBD1 (6 bases). V was shortened by 2 bases and J by 2 bases, with 15 bases between the two germline ends. This CDR3 spans 16 amino acids. Germline values: CDR1 SGHNT, CDR2 YYREEE (reference sequence). The CDR3 DNA sequence: TGTGCCAGCAGCTTCCCGACAGGCGGGTACACAGATACGCAGTATTTT. Translated: CASSFPTGGYTDTQYF.

This clone was observed a few times. The rearrangement uses TRBV12-5 and TRBJ2-7, with 9 bases identical to TRBD2. This CDR3 is built from 15 residues. CDR1 and CDR2 from the germline V gene are LGHNT and FRNRAP. V was pared by 1 base and J by 2 bases, with 3 bases of the junction left unmatched. The CDR3 loop reads CASGLGLAEPYEQYV. CDR3 coding DNA: TGTGCTAGTGGTTTGGGACTAGCGGAACCCTACGAGCAGTACGTC.